The 28 T cell receptor beta chains below come from one sample, sequenced in a study of blood T cell repertoires in COVID-19. The table came from immunoSEQ multiplex PCR; TCRdb's copy has only in-frame clones and leaves some out. This sample has some 290,000 clones, with approximately 86% found just once. Sequenced material: peripheral blood. These receptors all come from a man aged 18-30 years with active or convalescent COVID-19.

The chain carries TRBV9 and TRBJ1-2; unclear D gene. The CDR3 sequence is 13 residues long. In germline, CDR1 is SGDLS, CDR2 YYNGEE. Trimming took 3 bases from V and 7 from J, leaving 13 bases between them. The CDR3 is CASSASPISGYTF. The CDR3 DNA sequence: TGTGCCAGCAGCGCCTCGCCGATCAGTGGCTACACCTTC. The whole variable domain, filled in from reference TRBV9 and TRBJ1-2, reads DSGVTQTPKHLITATGQRVTLRCSPRSGDLSVYWYQQSLDQGLQFLIQYYNGEERAKGNILERFSAQQFPDLHSELNLSSLELGDSALYFCASSASPISGYTFGSGTRLTVV.

J is TRBJ1-5 and V is TRBV4-2; 8 nucleotides line up with TRBD1. The CDR3 has 18 residues. V lost 0 bases to trimming and J lost 6 bases; unmatched junction nucleotides: 13. Germline V gene lookup returns CDR1 LGHNA and CDR2 YNFKEQ. CDR3 bases: TGTGCCAGCAGCCAAGATGGGGGGGGGCAGGGGGCGATTCAGCCCCAGCATTTT. Protein sequence: CASSQDGGGQGAIQPQHF.

This clone was seen at least ten times. The genes are TRBV18 and TRBJ1-3, with a possible D match to TRBD1 (6 bases). Trimming shortened V by 3 bases and J by 4 bases, and 13 bases separated the two germline ends. From germline, CDR1 is KGHSH and CDR2 LQKENI. The CDR3 length is 15 residues. The CDR3 sequence: CASSPQRGPGNTIYF. The DNA for the CDR3 is TGTGCCAGCTCACCCCAGCGGGGGCCAGGAAACACCATATATTTT.

This clone was picked up a small number of times. The V gene is TRBV25-1, the J gene TRBJ1-5; a possible D gene is TRBD1 (6 bases). CDR3 size: 13 residues. Germline assignment: CDR1 MGHDK and CDR2 SYGVNS. V lost 3 bases, J lost 6 bases, and 9 bases lay in between. CDR3 DNA sequence: TGTGCCAGCAGTGAGGGGGCAAGTCAGCCCCAGCATTTT. Encoded protein: CASSEGASQPQHF.

The chain employs TRBV6-5 and TRBJ2-1, with D hard to call. There are 15 residues in the CDR3. Germline V gene data show CDR1 as MNHEY and CDR2 as SVGAGI. The V gene lost 4 bases and the J gene lost 0 bases, with 10 bases spanning the gap. The DNA for the CDR3 is TGTGCCAGCAGTTTGGCCCTTGGCTCCTACAATGAGCAGTTCTTC. Translated: CASSLALGSYNEQFF.

The V gene is TRBV4-3, the J gene TRBJ2-2; D call uncertain. The CDR3 is 15 amino acids. Per the germline V gene, CDR1 is LGHNA and CDR2 is YSLEER. Between the trimmed V and J ends, which lost 0 bases and 0 bases, there was a span of 5 bases. The DNA for the CDR3 is TGCGCCAGCAGCCAAGAATCGTCGAACACCGGGGAGCTGTTTTTT. This gives the protein CASSQESSNTGELFF.

This chain connects TRBV6-5 to TRBJ2-2, with D maybe TRBD2 (5 bases). Germline CDR1 and CDR2: MNHEY and SVGAGI. Trimming left V 7 bases short and J 0 bases short, with 6 bases between. The CDR3 length is 13 residues. CDR3 in amino acids: CASKGANTGELFF. The CDR3 region has the DNA TGTGCCAGCAAGGGAGCGAACACCGGGGAGCTGTTTTTT.

The CDR3 sequence is CASNGGTGELFF. Here the CDR3 DNA reads TGTGCCAGCAATGGGGGGACCGGGGAGCTGTTTTTT. V and J are TRBV28 and TRBJ2-2; the D gene is possibly TRBD2 (6 bases). The germline V and J ends were trimmed by 7 bases and 5 bases, with 8 bases remaining between them. CDR3 length equals 12 residues. Per the germline V gene, CDR1 is MDHEN and CDR2 is SYDVKM.

The V and J genes are TRBV7-8 and TRBJ1-4; TRBD1 matches at 7 bases. This CDR3 region has 15 residues. The V gene end was trimmed by 5 bases and the J gene end by 2 bases; junction bases not matched to a gene: 5. Germline values: CDR1 SGHVS, CDR2 FQNEAQ. This CDR3 is CASSDIRGTNEKLFF. CDR3 DNA sequence: TGTGCCAGCAGCGATATCAGGGGGACTAATGAAAAACTGTTTTTT.

The rearrangement links TRBV5-5 to TRBJ2-3, with D tentatively TRBD1 (7 bases). This CDR3 is built from 14 residues. Between the trimmed V and J ends, which lost 4 bases and 6 bases, there was a span of 15 bases. The germline CDR1 and CDR2 sequences are SGHKS and YYEKEE (reference sequence). The CDR3 DNA sequence: TGTGCCAGCAGCCCCCGGAGGGGGCCGGATACGCAGTATTTT. It encodes CASSPRRGPDTQYF.

Turning to this clone: Distinct nucleotide sequences in the sample also encode this CDR3. The chain is built from TRBV5-6 and TRBJ2-7; D ambiguous. Germline V CDR1 and CDR2: SGHDT, YYEEEE. This CDR3 has 13 residues. Trimming cost V 4 bases and J 1 base, with 9 bases left between them. The CDR3 here is CASSPGLSYEQYF. The CDR3 DNA is TGTGCCAGCAGCCCCGGGTTATCCTACGAGCAGTACTTC.

The rearrangement uses TRBV20-1 and TRBJ2-7; 9 bases fit TRBD2. J lost 5 bases, V lost 3 bases, and 14 bases had no gene match. The germline CDR1 and CDR2 sequences are DFQATT and SNEGSKA (reference sequence). The CDR3 is 16 amino acids. The CDR3 loop reads CSASFLAGWGHHEQYF. Written as DNA, the CDR3 is TGCAGTGCTAGTTTCCTAGCGGGATGGGGGCATCACGAGCAGTACTTC.

CDR3 amino acids: CASTQTGGYTF. CDR3 bases: TGTGCCAGCACACAGACAGGGGGCTACACCTTC. V is TRBV7-6 and J is TRBJ1-2, with TRBD1 identical over 7 bases. Unmatched junction bases numbered 4, after V lost 7 bases and J lost 8 bases. Germline CDR1 SGHVS, CDR2 FNYEAQ. CDR3 length equals 11 residues.

This chain connects TRBV28 to TRBJ1-4; D uncertain. V was cut by 4 bases and J by 0 bases, with 12 bases left in between. The CDR3 runs to 16 residues. The germline gives CDR1 MDHEN, CDR2 SYDVKM. In DNA, the CDR3 is TGTGCCAGCAGTTCCTACAGTAGATCAACTAATGAAAAACTGTTTTTT. This gives the protein CASSSYSRSTNEKLFF.

CDR3 DNA sequence: TGTGCCAGCAGCTTGACAGGGGGCTACAATGAGCAGTTCTTC. It yields the protein CASSLTGGYNEQFF. The chain has TRBV6-5 and TRBJ2-1; TRBD1 aligns across 9 bases. The germline V gene encodes CDR1 MNHEY and CDR2 SVGAGI. Unmatched junction bases numbered 3, after V lost 6 bases and J lost 3 bases. This CDR3 has 14 residues.

The J gene is TRBJ1-2, the V gene TRBV27; TRBD1 aligns across 7 bases. J lost 5 bases, V lost 5 bases, and 5 bases had no gene match. This CDR3 spans 13 amino acids. From germline, CDR1 is MNHEY and CDR2 SMNVEV (reference sequence). CDR3 residues: CASSRGTDYGYTF. In DNA form, the CDR3 reads TGTGCCAGCAGTCGGGGGACAGATTATGGCTACACCTTC.

Comment on this clone: This same CDR3 is encoded by further DNA sequences in the sample. The chain links TRBV19 to TRBJ1-5; D might be TRBD1 (5 bases). Trimming took 6 bases from V and 2 from J, leaving 11 bases between them. Germline-derived CDR1 and CDR2 are LNHDA and SQIVND (reference sequence). This CDR3 has 14 residues. The CDR3: CASSPGGGNQPQHF. The CDR3 DNA sequence: TGTGCCAGTAGCCCCGGAGGGGGCAATCAGCCCCAGCATTTT.

The chain carries TRBV28 and TRBJ2-5; D gene unclear. Germline V gene data show CDR1 as MDHEN and CDR2 as SYDVKM. The CDR3 is 12 residues long. V was cut by 7 bases and J by 2 bases, with 8 bases left in between. CDR3 residues: CASTALQETQYF. The CDR3 nucleotides read TGTGCCAGCACGGCACTACAAGAGACCCAGTACTTC.

In this sample, this clone turned up a few times. Here the CDR3 DNA reads TGTGCCAGCAGTGGGACGGCGGTTGGGGGCGTGGATCAGCCCCAGCATTTT. The encoded protein is CASSGTAVGGVDQPQHF. The genes are TRBV2 and TRBJ1-5; TRBD1 is a possible D gene (6 bases). Trimming removed 4 bases at V and 5 bases at J, with 21 bases between. The length of the CDR3 is 17 residues. Germline assignment: CDR1 SNHLY and CDR2 FYNNEI.

This clone was detected a few times. Other DNA sequences in the same sample also yield this CDR3. This rearrangement joins TRBV30 to TRBJ2-5, with D tentatively TRBD1 (6 bases). The CDR3 covers 12 residues. V lost 0 bases to trimming and J lost 4 bases, with 6 bases between them. Germline V gene sequence: CDR1 GTSNPN, CDR2 SVGIG (reference sequence). CDR3 bases: TGTGCCTGGAGTGTACAGGGAGAGACCCAGTACTTC. This sequence encodes CAWSVQGETQYF.

The chain is built from TRBV2 and TRBJ1-2; maybe TRBD1 (6 bases). V lost 3 bases and J lost 4, with 9 bases in between. This CDR3 is 13 amino acids long. Germline CDR1 is SNHLY and CDR2 is FYNNEI. CDR3 DNA sequence: TGTGCCAGCAGTGAGGACAGCTTCTATGGCTACACCTTC. Its protein product is CASSEDSFYGYTF.

This clone came up a few times. The J gene is TRBJ1-2, the V gene TRBV5-5, with D possibly being TRBD1 (5 bases). The germline V and J ends were trimmed by 4 bases and 1 base, with 11 bases remaining between them. The CDR3 spans 14 residues. Per germline, CDR1 SGHKS and CDR2 YYEKEE (reference sequence). The CDR3 here is CASSPRTNNYGYTF. The CDR3 DNA reads TGTGCCAGCAGCCCACGGACAAATAACTATGGCTACACCTTC.

The chain has TRBV28 and TRBJ2-7; 8 bases agree with TRBD1. CDR3 length: 14 residues. CDR1 and CDR2 (germline): MDHEN, SYDVKM. V trimming: 6 bases; J trimming: 5 bases; junction bases outside the gene matches: 9. CDR3 bases: TGTGCCAGCAGGTCGGGCAGGGGGCTGGACGAGCAGTACTTC. Protein: CASRSGRGLDEQYF.

This chain uses TRBV10-2 with TRBJ2-2; TRBD2 matches at 12 bases. After removal of 6 bases from V and 4 bases from J, the junction contained 0 bases not matched to a gene. The CDR3 covers 14 residues. The germline V gene encodes CDR1 WSHSY and CDR2 SAAADI. CDR3 DNA sequence: TGCGCCAGCAGGACTAGCGGGAGCACCGGGGAGCTGTTTTTT. It yields the protein CASRTSGSTGELFF.

The rearrangement joins TRBV29-1 to TRBJ2-3, with D tentatively TRBD1 (5 bases). The length of the CDR3 is 11 residues. CDR1 is SQVTM, CDR2 ANQGSEA, per germline. V lost 3 bases and J 6 bases, leaving 7 bases between the germline ends. CDR3 loop: CSVDGADTQYF. The CDR3 nucleotides are TGCAGCGTTGATGGGGCGGATACGCAGTATTTT.

For the CDR3, the DNA is TGTGCCAGCAGCCCCCTTCTTCGCACAGATACGCAGTATTTT. Translated: CASSPLLRTDTQYF. J is TRBJ2-3 and V is TRBV11-2; no definite D call. Trimming removed 5 bases at V and 1 base at J, with 10 bases between. The V gene's germline CDR1 is SGHAT and CDR2 FQNNGV. This CDR3 comprises 14 residues. The variable domain in full, completed from reference TRBV11-2 and TRBJ2-3, reads EAGVAQSPRYKIIEKRQSVAFWCNPISGHATLYWYQQILGQGPKLLIQFQNNGVVDDSQLPKDRFSAERLKGVDSTLKIQPAKLEDSAVYLCASSPLLRTDTQYFGPGTRLTVL.

The chain employs TRBV15 and TRBJ1-4; D not certain. Trimming pared 0 bases from V and 1 base from J, leaving 9 bases between. The CDR3 contains 16 residues. Germline values: CDR1 LNHNV, CDR2 YYDKDF (reference sequence). This CDR3 reads CATSRDPVLTNEKLFF. CDR3 DNA sequence: TGTGCCACCAGCAGAGACCCTGTTCTAACTAATGAAAAACTGTTTTTT.

This clone was observed a handful of times. V and J are TRBV28 and TRBJ2-7; 16 bases line up with TRBD2. Germline V gene lookup returns CDR1 MDHEN and CDR2 SYDVKM. The CDR3 sequence is 18 residues long. V lost 7 bases and J lost 3; bases outside the gene matches: 12. The CDR3, as DNA: TGTGCCAGCAACCCGGGACTAGCGGGAGGGCGTTTGGTCTACGAGCAGTACTTC. Encoded protein: CASNPGLAGGRLVYEQYF. Combining the CDR3 with reference TRBV28 and TRBJ2-7 gives the whole variable domain DVKVTQSSRYLVKRTGEKVFLECVQDMDHENMFWYRQDPGLGLRLIYFSYDVKMKEKGDIPEGYSVSREKKERFSLILESASTNQTSMYLCASNPGLAGGRLVYEQYFGPGTRLTVT.